This TCR beta chain was sequenced for a study of blood T cell repertoires in COVID-19. In the study overall: Sites in the United States, Italy and Spain provided acute and convalescent COVID-19 samples.

J gave up 4 bases and V 6 bases, and 2 bases lay outside the gene matches. Germline-derived CDR1 and CDR2 are ENHRY and SYGVKD. The CDR3 is 14 amino acids. TCRdb keeps only in-frame clones here, not all; method: immunoSEQ multiplex PCR. The sample records about 74,000 clones, about 86% being singletons. This receptor was obtained from a woman at least 80 years old with active or convalescent COVID-19. Sequenced sample: peripheral blood. This chain links TRBV10-3 with TRBJ1-4, with TRBD1 identical over 10 bases. CDR3 protein: CAIRGTGVNEKLFF. The CDR3 bases are TGTGCCATCAGGGGGACAGGGGTTAATGAAAAACTGTTTTTT.